The 29 T cell receptor beta chains reported below all come from one sample, sequenced in a study of human T cells and chemical hapten exposure. Each CDR3 protein is one row after TCRdb ran MiXCR on the RACE reads. This table holds under 200,000 distinct CDR3 sequences, about a quarter found once. Time point given: patch test 3, about 24 weeks after DPC sensitization. The treatment denotes: therapeutic diphenylcyclopropenone sensitization with weekly scalp DPC. The specimen comprised whole blood, sampled in connection with sensitization to the hapten diphenylcyclopropenone (DPC). These receptors were taken from a woman aged 18-29 years with alopecia areata. Some clones in this sample may be carry-over from other donors' samples.

This clonotype came up many times. The V gene is TRBV7-9, the J gene TRBJ2-5; TRBD1 matches 7 bases. The J segment lost 2 bases and the V segment lost 5 bases, leaving 5 bases of the junction unmatched. Looked up from germline, CDR1 is SEHNR and CDR2 is FQNEAQ (reference sequence). The CDR3 extends over 14 amino acids. The CDR3 nucleotides read TGTGCCAGCAGCACCCGACAGGGTCAAGAGACCCAGTACTTC. This codes for CASSTRQGQETQYF.

The rearrangement joins TRBV11-2 to TRBJ2-3, with D possibly matching TRBD2 (7 bases). Germline CDR1 reads SGHAT; CDR2 reads FQNNGV. V gave up 2 bases and J gave up 3 bases, with 18 bases separating them. The CDR3 runs 17 residues. CDR3 sequence (DNA): TGTGCCAGCAGCTTACGTGCAGGACTAGGGGGAACAGATACGCAGTATTTT. This encodes CASSLRAGLGGTDTQYF.

This clonotype was recorded at least ten times. V is TRBV24-1 and J is TRBJ2-3; 7 bases are shared with TRBD2. The germline gives CDR1 KGHDR, CDR2 SFDVKD. The J segment lost 2 bases and the V segment lost 7 bases, leaving 5 bases of the junction unmatched. This CDR3 is 14 amino acids long. The CDR3 sequence: CATRSSGITDTQYF. CDR3 nucleotides: TGTGCCACCAGGTCTAGCGGAATCACAGATACGCAGTATTTT.

In its sample, this clonotype was seen many times. The chain has TRBV6-5 and TRBJ1-2; perhaps TRBD1 as D (6 bases). The CDR3 runs to 15 residues. In germline, CDR1 is MNHEY, CDR2 SVGAGI. V lost 2 bases and J 2 bases, leaving 12 bases between the germline ends. The CDR3, as DNA: TGTGCCAGCAGTTACAGGACAGAGATGAACTATGGCTACACCTTC. Encoded protein: CASSYRTEMNYGYTF.

V usage is TRBV29-1 and J usage is TRBJ2-5; 7 bases match TRBD1. The CDR3 consists of 13 residues. J gave up 4 bases and V 5 bases, and 7 bases lay outside the gene matches. Germline loops: CDR1 SQVTM, CDR2 ANQGSEA. The CDR3 DNA follows: TGCAGCGTTTACAGGGGCGGAGGAGAGACCCAGTACTTC. The encoded protein is CSVYRGGGETQYF.

The table lists this clonotype with a few counts. The V call is TRBV20-1, the J call TRBJ2-5; TRBD2 matches at 7 bases. The length of the CDR3 is 12 residues. Germline V lookup: CDR1 DFQATT, CDR2 SNEGSKA (reference sequence). Losses at the gene ends were 3 bases for V and 4 bases for J; bases not matched to a gene: 2. CDR3 amino acids: CSARGGGETQYF. The CDR3 nucleotides read TGCAGTGCTAGGGGGGGGGGAGAGACCCAGTACTTC.

This clonotype came up many times. The V and J genes are TRBV10-2 and TRBJ1-1; no reliable D call. Trimming removed 7 bases from V and 5 bases from J, with 11 bases in between. CDR1 is WSHSY and CDR2 is SAAADI in the germline V gene. This CDR3 comprises 12 residues. The CDR3 loop is CASIGGQTEAFF. Here the CDR3 DNA reads TGCGCCAGCATCGGCGGTCAGACTGAAGCTTTCTTT.

The chain carries TRBV20-1 and TRBJ2-1; D unclear. The length of the CDR3 is 14 residues. Trimming took off 6 bases at V and 0 bases at J, with 12 bases between the two ends. Germline V gene sequence: CDR1 DFQATT, CDR2 SNEGSKA (reference sequence). In nucleotides, the CDR3 is TGCAGTGCCGGTAGGATCCACTCCTACAATGAGCAGTTCTTC. Its protein is CSAGRIHSYNEQFF.

This clonotype appeared a few times. This chain connects TRBV30 to TRBJ1-2; 7 bases are a match to TRBD1. The CDR3 spans 12 residues. V lost 5 bases and J lost 6; bases outside the gene matches: 6. The germline gives CDR1 GTSNPN, CDR2 SVGIG (reference sequence). In DNA, the CDR3 is TGTGCCTGGGATGACAGGGATGATGGCTACACCTTC. This encodes CAWDDRDDGYTF.

Only a few counts were recorded for this clonotype. This rearrangement joins TRBV29-1 to TRBJ2-1, with TRBD2 matching over 13 bases. CDR1 and CDR2 from the germline V gene are SQVTM and ANQGSEA. The CDR3 has 14 residues. Trimming took 3 bases from V and 4 from J; bases not matched to a gene: 0. The CDR3 loop is CSVETSGRYNEQFF. As DNA, the CDR3 is TGCAGCGTTGAGACTAGCGGGAGGTACAATGAGCAGTTCTTC.

This clonotype was picked up a small number of times. The gene calls are TRBV4-3 and TRBJ1-2; TRBD1 might be the D (6 bases). Germline V gives CDR1 LGHNA, CDR2 YSLEER. The CDR3 is 15 amino acids. The V end was cut by 0 bases, the J end by 8 bases, with 16 bases between. In DNA form, the CDR3 reads TGCGCCAGCAGCCAAGATCTTGGGGGGGCGAGAGGCTACACCTTC. Protein product: CASSQDLGGARGYTF.

V and J are TRBV20-1 and TRBJ2-1; D is uncertain. There are 14 residues in the CDR3. Germline assignment: CDR1 DFQATT and CDR2 SNEGSKA (reference sequence). The ends were cut back, 0 bases at V and 4 bases at J, with 10 bases in the middle. The CDR3 sequence: CSARDYVEYNEQFF. The CDR3 DNA is TGCAGTGCTAGAGATTACGTAGAGTACAATGAGCAGTTCTTC.

The chain couples TRBV18 to TRBJ1-1; no clear D gene. Trimming removed 0 bases from V and 0 bases from J, with 5 bases in between. CDR3 length: 14 amino acids. Germline CDR1 reads KGHSH; CDR2 reads LQKENI. This CDR3 reads CASSPPQMNTEAFF. The CDR3, as DNA: TGTGCCAGCTCACCACCCCAGATGAACACTGAAGCTTTCTTT.

The chain links TRBV11-2 to TRBJ1-6, with TRBD1 matching 7 bases. The CDR3 contains 18 residues. The V gene end was trimmed by 5 bases and the J gene end by 3 bases; junction bases not matched to a gene: 13. The germline V gene has CDR1 SGHAT and CDR2 FQNNGV. The CDR3: CASSEGQVGSSYNSPLHF. For the CDR3, the DNA is TGTGCCAGCAGCGAAGGACAGGTCGGGTCAAGCTATAATTCACCCCTCCACTTT.

This sequence joins TRBV7-3 and TRBJ2-1; 10 bases align to TRBD2. V lost 0 bases to trimming and J lost 2 bases; unmatched junction nucleotides: 7. The germline V gene encodes CDR1 SGHTA and CDR2 FQGTGA. This CDR3 region has 18 residues. The CDR3: CASSLTGGLAGAYNEQFF. The CDR3 DNA is TGTGCCAGCAGCTTAACGGGCGGGCTAGCGGGGGCCTACAATGAGCAGTTCTTC.

J is TRBJ2-7 and V is TRBV20-1, with TRBD2 matching 14 bases. Per the germline V gene, CDR1 is DFQATT and CDR2 is SNEGSKA (reference sequence). Losses at the gene ends were 5 bases for V and 2 bases for J; bases not matched to a gene: 8. The CDR3 is 16 residues long. The CDR3 sequence is CSAFPLTSGGAYEQYF. The CDR3 DNA reads TGCAGTGCTTTCCCGCTGACTAGCGGGGGGGCCTACGAGCAGTACTTC.

V is TRBV4-3 and J is TRBJ2-1; D may be TRBD1 (5 bases). The CDR3 extends over 13 amino acids. With 5 bases removed from V and 8 bases from J, the gap between germline ends came to 13 bases. Germline V gene data show CDR1 as LGHNA and CDR2 as YSLEER. The CDR3 DNA sequence: TGCGCCAGCAGCAAGGGGCTGTGGGATGAGCAGTTCTTC. As protein: CASSKGLWDEQFF.

At least ten counts were recorded for this clonotype. The rearrangement joins TRBV6-2 or TRBV6-3 to TRBJ1-3; no clear D. The CDR3 extends over 12 amino acids. Trimming shortened V by 4 bases and J by 7 bases, and 8 bases separated the two germline ends. Germline V CDR1 and CDR2: MNHEY, SVGEGT. CDR3 in amino acids: CASSFLGNTIYF. CDR3 bases: TGTGCCAGCAGTTTCCTTGGGAACACCATATATTTT.

The rearrangement joins TRBV7-9 to TRBJ2-1; no clear D. CDR1 and CDR2 (germline): SEHNR, FQNEAQ (reference sequence). The CDR3 has 12 amino acids. The ends were cut back, 5 bases at V and 8 bases at J, with 10 bases in the middle. The CDR3 DNA reads TGTGCCAGCAGCCCCCAATTGGATGAGCAGTTCTTC. It encodes CASSPQLDEQFF.

This clonotype has only a few counts. The J gene is TRBJ2-5, the V gene TRBV29-1; D tentatively reads TRBD1 or TRBD2 (5 bases each). CDR1 and CDR2 (germline): SQVTM, ANQGSEA. The V gene lost 6 bases and the J gene lost 4 bases, with 15 bases spanning the gap. The CDR3 contains 13 residues. Here the CDR3 reads CSVSPGSSETQYF. The CDR3 nucleotides are TGCAGCGTGAGCCCAGGGAGTTCAGAGACCCAGTACTTC.

This rearrangement joins TRBV12-3 or TRBV12-4 to TRBJ2-1, with 11 bases that match TRBD2. The CDR3 contains 17 residues. After removal of 3 bases from V and 7 bases from J, the junction contained 11 bases not matched to a gene. CDR3 nucleotide sequence: TGTGCCAGCAGTTTGATAGCGGGGGGGCAAGTTGGTAATGAGCAGTTCTTC. Translation: CASSLIAGGQVGNEQFF.

The chain employs TRBV4-2 and TRBJ1-1, with 7 bases lining up with TRBD1. CDR3 length: 15 amino acids. The germline V gene encodes CDR1 LGHNA and CDR2 YNFKEQ. V was pared by 4 bases and J by 6 bases, with 11 bases of the junction left unmatched. The CDR3: CASSPKTGRDPEAFF. The CDR3 DNA is TGTGCCAGCAGCCCGAAGACAGGGCGAGATCCTGAAGCTTTCTTT.

In this sample, this clonotype turned up a few times. The V and J genes are TRBV12-5 and TRBJ2-6; D gene ambiguous. CDR3 length: 15 residues. V shed 5 bases and J shed 5 bases, with 13 bases lying between them. The germline gives CDR1 LGHNT, CDR2 FRNRAP. CDR3 in amino acids: CASGPTEWRANVLTF. The CDR3 DNA reads TGTGCTAGTGGTCCGACCGAGTGGCGGGCCAACGTCCTGACTTTC. Filled out from reference TRBV12-5 and TRBJ2-6, the complete variable domain reads DARVTQTPRHKVTEMGQEVTMRCQPILGHNTVFWYRQTMMQGLELLAYFRNRAPLDDSGMPKDRFSAEMPDATLATLKIQPSEPRDSAVYFCASGPTEWRANVLTFGAGSRLTVL.

The chain uses TRBV7-9 and TRBJ2-3; D call uncertain. V dropped 0 bases and J dropped 3 bases, with 10 bases sitting between them. The CDR3 consists of 15 residues. Germline V CDR1 and CDR2: SEHNR, FQNEAQ (reference sequence). The CDR3 region is CASSLALGRTDTQYF. As DNA, the CDR3 is TGTGCCAGCAGCTTAGCGCTGGGCAGAACAGATACGCAGTATTTT.

This clonotype was observed a few times. J is TRBJ2-2 and V is TRBV20-1, with TRBD1 as a possible D gene (6 bases). Trimming took off 0 bases at V and 3 bases at J, with 8 bases between the two ends. Germline V gives CDR1 DFQATT, CDR2 SNEGSKA (reference sequence). The CDR3 sequence is 14 residues long. The CDR3 nucleotides read TGCAGTGCTAGAGATTACAGGGACACCGGGGAGCTGTTTTTT. Translating gives CSARDYRDTGELFF.

The genes are TRBV4-2 and TRBJ1-5; 9 bases map to TRBD1. The germline V gene has CDR1 LGHNA and CDR2 YNFKEQ. This CDR3 contains 16 residues. V gave up 8 bases and J gave up 4 bases; unmatched junction bases: 12. The CDR3 sequence is CASGAEQGARNQPQHF. DNA for the CDR3: TGTGCCAGCGGTGCTGAACAGGGGGCAAGGAATCAGCCCCAGCATTTT.

This clonotype has only a few counts. The rearrangement uses TRBV9 and TRBJ2-3, with 10 bases lining up with TRBD2. The ends lost 5 bases at V and 3 bases at J; junction bases unmatched: 6. CDR1 SGDLS and CDR2 YYNGEE come from the germline V gene. The CDR3 is 15 residues long. The CDR3 is CASRAPTSGTDTQYF. The DNA for the CDR3 is TGTGCCAGCAGGGCCCCGACTAGCGGGACAGATACGCAGTATTTT.

DNA for the CDR3: TGTGCCAGCGGGACGTTGCGTCTGGGAGAGCAGTACTTC. This translates into CASGTLRLGEQYF. The chain couples TRBV2 to TRBJ2-7; tentatively, D is TRBD1 or TRBD2 (5 bases each). Trimming removed 8 bases at V and 7 bases at J, with 18 bases between. Germline V gene data show CDR1 as SNHLY and CDR2 as FYNNEI. The CDR3 contains 13 residues.

This clonotype has more than one count but fewer than ten. The CDR3 sequence is CASKDRRGELFF. The CDR3 region has the DNA TGTGCCAGCAAGGACAGGCGGGGGGAGCTGTTTTTT. The chain employs TRBV9 and TRBJ2-2; 7 bases line up with TRBD1. Germline-derived CDR1 and CDR2 are SGDLS and YYNGEE. The V and J ends lost 6 bases and 8 bases, in that order; junction bases with no gene match: 4. This CDR3 is built from 12 residues.